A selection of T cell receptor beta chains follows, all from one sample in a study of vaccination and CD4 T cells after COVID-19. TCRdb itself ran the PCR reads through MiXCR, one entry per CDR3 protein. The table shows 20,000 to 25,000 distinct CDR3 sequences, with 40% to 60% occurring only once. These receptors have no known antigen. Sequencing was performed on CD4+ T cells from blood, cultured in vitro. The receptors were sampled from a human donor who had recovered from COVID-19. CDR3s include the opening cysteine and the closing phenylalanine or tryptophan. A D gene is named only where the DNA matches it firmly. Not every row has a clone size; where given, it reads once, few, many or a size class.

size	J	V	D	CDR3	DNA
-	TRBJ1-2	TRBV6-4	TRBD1	CASSENPGQAGGYTF	TGTGCCAGCAGTGAAAATCCGGGACAGGCGGGCGGCTACACCTTC
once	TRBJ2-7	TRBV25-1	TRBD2	CASSATGGMQEQYF	TGTGCCAGCAGTGCAACCGGGGGGATGCAGGAGCAGTACTTC
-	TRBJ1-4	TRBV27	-	CASSLRLGNEKLFF	TGTGCCAGCAGTTTGCGGTTGGGGAATGAAAAACTGTTTTTT
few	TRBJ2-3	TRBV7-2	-	CASSWGSDTQYF	TGTGCCAGCAGCTGGGGCTCCGATACGCAGTATTTT
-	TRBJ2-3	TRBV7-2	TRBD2	CASSKGLAGGADTQYF	TGTGCCAGCAGCAAAGGACTAGCGGGAGGTGCAGATACGCAGTATTTT
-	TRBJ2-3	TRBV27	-	CASSSPARSRWQYF	TGTGCCAGCAGTTCCCCGGCCCGAAGTCGTTGGCAGTATTTT
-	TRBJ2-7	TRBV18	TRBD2	CASSPDGGGSYEQYF	TGTGCCAGCTCACCGGACGGCGGGGGGTCCTACGAGCAGTACTTC
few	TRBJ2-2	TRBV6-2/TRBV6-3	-	CATPNKNTGELFF	TGTGCCACCCCCAACAAGAACACCGGGGAGCTGTTTTTT
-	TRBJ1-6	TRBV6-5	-	CASSYGPAGRDSPLHF	TGTGCCAGCAGTTACGGTCCTGCAGGGAGGGATTCACCCCTCCACTTT
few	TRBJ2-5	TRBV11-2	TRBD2	CASSLGALAGQETQYF	TGTGCCAGCAGCTTAGGGGCCCTAGCGGGACAAGAGACCCAGTACTTC
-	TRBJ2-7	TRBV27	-	CANSFLFDRHLYEQYF	TGTGCCAACAGTTTCCTATTCGACAGGCACCTCTACGAGCAGTACTTC
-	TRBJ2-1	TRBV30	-	CAQDGEYNEQFF	TGTGCCCAGGACGGAGAGTACAATGAGCAGTTCTTC